A selection of T cell receptor beta chains follows, all from one sample in a study of shared clonotypes between healthy human individuals. The assay was immunoSEQ multiplex PCR, and TCRdb's table has in-frame clones only and misses some. The sample has about 960,000 clones; approximately 76% are singletons. Sequences were obtained from memory CD4+ T cells sorted from blood. The receptor source for this set is a man aged 18 to 29 in good health. Both conserved end residues are part of each CDR3. D genes are given only for firm matches. A clone size is listed for some rows: how often the clone was seen (once, few, many), or a class if it is expanded.

>NA|TRBJ2-5|TRBD2|TRBV28
TGTGCCAGCAGTTTATACCGTCCTAGCGGCCCAGAGACCCAGTACTTC
CASSLYRPSGPETQYF
>NA|TRBJ2-3|NA|TRBV4-1
TGCGCCAGCAGCCAAGTCTGGGACAGCACAGATACGCAGTATTTT
CASSQVWDSTDTQYF
>NA|TRBJ1-4|NA|TRBV2
TGTGCCAGCAAGTGGGGGGCAACTAATGAAAAACTGTTTTTT
CASKWGATNEKLFF
>NA|TRBJ2-7|TRBD1|TRBV11-3
TGTGCCAGCAGTCGACAGGGGACTGGCGGCGAGCAGTACTTC
CASSRQGTGGEQYF
>few|TRBJ1-6|TRBD1|TRBV6-6
TGTGCCAGCAGTCAAACACAGGGGTTCCTTTTT
CASSQTQGFLF
>few|TRBJ1-6|NA|TRBV19
TGTGCCACCCAGCAGGGGTATTCACCCCTCCACTTT
CATQQGYSPLHF
>NA|TRBJ1-1|NA|TRBV7-2
TGTGCCAGCAGCTTAGCGCTCACTGAAGCTTTCTTT
CASSLALTEAFF
>NA|TRBJ2-3|NA|TRBV11-2
TGTGCCAGCAGCATGACGGGACACGGCACAGATACGCAGTATTTT
CASSMTGHGTDTQYF
>NA|TRBJ2-3|NA|TRBV11-3
TGTGCCAGCAGCTCAGGAGTCACAGATACGCAGTATTTT
CASSSGVTDTQYF
>NA|TRBJ1-1|TRBD1|TRBV5-1
TGCGCCAGCAGCGCCCGGGACAGGGGTGTTTCGAACACTGAAGCTTTCTTT
CASSARDRGVSNTEAFF
>once|TRBJ2-1|TRBD1|TRBV5-4
TGTGCCAGCAGCTCCCGGGACAGGGTATCAAATGAGCAGTTCTTC
CASSSRDRVSNEQFF
>NA|TRBJ2-1|TRBD2|TRBV4-1
TGCGCCAGCAAACACGGCGGGGGGTCCTCCTACAATGAGCAGTTCTTC
CASKHGGGSSYNEQFF
>once|TRBJ2-7|NA|TRBV9
TGTGCCAGCAGCGTTACGGCGGGTTCCTCCTACGAGCAGTACTTC
CASSVTAGSSYEQYF
>NA|TRBJ2-3|NA|TRBV11-2
TGTGCCAGCAGCTTCCAGGGTCGTACTAGCACAGATACGCAGTATTTT
CASSFQGRTSTDTQYF
>NA|TRBJ2-7|NA|TRBV28
TGTGCCAGCCAGGCGAATCCAGCCCCCTACGAGCAGTACTTC
CASQANPAPYEQYF
>NA|TRBJ1-5|NA|TRBV10-3
TGTGCCATCAGCCCGGGCCCCCCGGGGCCCCAGCATTTT
CAISPGPPGPQHF
>NA|TRBJ2-3|NA|TRBV29-1
TGCAGCGTTGATGGCGCCGAGACAGATACGCAGTATTTT
CSVDGAETDTQYF
>NA|TRBJ2-2|NA|TRBV11-3
TGTGCCAGCAGCTTAGCCAAGTTGGGGGTTGGCACCGGGGAGCTGTTTTTT
CASSLAKLGVGTGELFF
>NA|TRBJ1-6|NA|TRBV9
TGTGCCAGCAGCGTAGGGACTAAAGGGTCCTATAATTCACCCCTCCACTTT
CASSVGTKGSYNSPLHF
>few|TRBJ2-3|NA|TRBV11-3
TGTGCCAGCAGCTTGACGCTGGGTACGCAGTATTTT
CASSLTLGTQYF
>once|TRBJ1-2|NA|TRBV7-2
TGTGCCAGCAGCCCGGGACTAGGCTATGGCTACACCTTC
CASSPGLGYGYTF
>NA|TRBJ2-1|NA|TRBV7-2
TGTGCCAGCAGCCCCCAGCAGGGAGGTAGTGAGCAGTTCTTC
CASSPQQGGSEQFF
>NA|TRBJ2-7|NA|TRBV5-1
TGCGCCAGCAGCTCCGGGACCTACAACTACGAGCAGTACTTC
CASSSGTYNYEQYF
>NA|TRBJ2-5|TRBD2|TRBV6-1
TGTGCCAGCAGTCAAGGTGGGCAGGGCGAACTAGCGGGGGGACTAAAAGAGACCCAGTACTTC
CASSQGGQGELAGGLKETQYF
>few|TRBJ2-2|NA|TRBV5-1
TGCGCCAGCAGCTTGTTTCAGGTTGGCACCGGGGAGCTGTTTTTT
CASSLFQVGTGELFF
>few|TRBJ2-7|TRBD2|TRBV19
TGTGCCAGTAGTATCGGGGGGGCAAACTACGAGCAGTACTTC
CASSIGGANYEQYF
>NA|TRBJ2-1|NA|TRBV7-2
TGTGCCAGCAGTCGAGGCCTCCTGGGGCCCAATGAGCAGTTCTTC
CASSRGLLGPNEQFF
>NA|TRBJ2-2|NA|TRBV11-3
TGTGCCAGCAGCTCTAGCCGGGGACAAGTCGGGGAGCTGTTTTTT
CASSSSRGQVGELFF
>few|TRBJ1-3|NA|TRBV6-5
TGTGCCAGCAGTCAAACCGGGACGTCCGACACCATATATTTT
CASSQTGTSDTIYF
>NA|TRBJ1-4|NA|TRBV5-1
TGCGCCAGCAGCTACCGGGAGCGTAATGAAAAACTGTTTTTT
CASSYRERNEKLFF
>few|TRBJ1-1|NA|TRBV6-1
TGTGGGACGGCGAACACTGAAGCTTTCTTT
CGTANTEAFF
>few|TRBJ2-7|NA|TRBV28
TGTGCCAGCAGTCCAACCGATTACCTGGCTTCCTACGAGCAGTACTTC
CASSPTDYLASYEQYF
>NA|TRBJ2-6|NA|TRBV5-1
TGCGCCAGCAGCTTCGGGAACTCTGGGGCCAACGTCCTGACTTTC
CASSFGNSGANVLTF
>NA|TRBJ2-1|NA|TRBV2
TGTGCCAGCAGTGGGCAGGGGATCCATGAGCAGTTCTTC
CASSGQGIHEQFF
>NA|TRBJ2-5|NA|TRBV7-9
TGTGCCAGCAGCTCCGTCCCAATGGAAGAGACCCAGTACTTC
CASSSVPMEETQYF
>few|TRBJ2-2|TRBD1|TRBV4-1
TGCGCCAGCAGCCAAGACCAGGGGGCGCCTAACGGGGAGCTGTTTTTT
CASSQDQGAPNGELFF
>NA|TRBJ1-6|NA|TRBV5-4
TGTGCCAGCAGCTCAACCGTGGCAGCCGGTCCAAATTCACCCCTCCACTTT
CASSSTVAAGPNSPLHF
>NA|TRBJ2-7|TRBD2|TRBV6-1
TGTGCCAGCATTGAAGGACTAGCGGGAGTTGAGCAGTACTTC
CASIEGLAGVEQYF
>NA|TRBJ1-2|NA|TRBV7-2
TGTGCCAGCAGCTCACCTGAGGGGTATGGCTACACCTTC
CASSSPEGYGYTF
>NA|TRBJ2-7|NA|TRBV5-4
TGTGCCAGCACTCCGGCCCCTCACAGCTGGAACGAGCAGTACTTC
CASTPAPHSWNEQYF
>NA|TRBJ2-3|NA|TRBV5-1
TGCGCCAGCAGCCCTGCACAGGGTGAGGGGGATACGCAGTATTTT
CASSPAQGEGDTQYF
>NA|TRBJ2-7|NA|TRBV2
TGTGCCAGCAGTGACTGGGAGGACGAGCAGTACTTC
CASSDWEDEQYF
>NA|TRBJ2-7|NA|TRBV9
TGTGCCCTTCGCGATTTGAGTGTCTCCTACGAGCAGTACTTC
CALRDLSVSYEQYF
>NA|TRBJ1-5|NA|TRBV30
TGTGCCTGGGGCCCGCCGTGGAGCAATCAGCCCCAGCATTTT
CAWGPPWSNQPQHF
>NA|TRBJ2-5|NA|TRBV6-5
TGTGCCAGCAGTCGATATAGGGACCGCGCAGAGACCCAGTACTTC
CASSRYRDRAETQYF
>NA|TRBJ2-5|NA|TRBV5-1
TGCGCCAGCACAGAGAGGGAGACCCAGTACTTC
CASTERETQYF
>NA|TRBJ2-5|NA|TRBV28
TGTGCCAGCAGTTTACTCGGGGCACAAGAGACCCAGTACTTC
CASSLLGAQETQYF
>NA|TRBJ1-6|TRBD1|TRBV18
TGTGCCAGCTCACCGATACAGGGGGATTCACCCCTCCACTTT
CASSPIQGDSPLHF
>many|TRBJ1-1|NA|TRBV27
TGTGCCAGCAAAACGCGGGCGAACACTGAAGCTTTCTTT
CASKTRANTEAFF
>NA|TRBJ2-7|NA|TRBV30
TGTGCCTGGAGCGCACCGTACGAGCAGTACTTC
CAWSAPYEQYF
>once|TRBJ1-5|NA|TRBV2
TGTGCCAGCAGTGACATAAATAGCAATCAGCCCCAGCATTTT
CASSDINSNQPQHF
>NA|TRBJ2-7|TRBD1|TRBV19
TGTGCCAGTATCTTCCCTGACAGGGCCGAAACCTACGAGCAGTACTTC
CASIFPDRAETYEQYF
>many|TRBJ2-1|NA|TRBV30
TGTGCCTGGAGTCCTGACTATCAGGGAAACAATGAGCAGTTCTTC
CAWSPDYQGNNEQFF
>NA|TRBJ2-7|NA|TRBV13
TGTGCCAGCAGCACTGGCCTCGGACAGACTCACTACGAGCAGTACTTC
CASSTGLGQTHYEQYF
>NA|TRBJ2-5|TRBD2|TRBV7-2
TGTGCCAGCAGCTCTTCGCTAGCGGAACAAGAGACCCAGTACTTC
CASSSSLAEQETQYF
>NA|TRBJ2-3|NA|TRBV7-2
TGTGCCAGCAGCCCGCGTTTGTCTAGCACAGATACGCAGTATTTT
CASSPRLSSTDTQYF
>NA|TRBJ2-7|NA|TRBV6-1
TGTGCCAGCAGTGATCAGGCAGGGAAGGTCGAGCAGTACTTC
CASSDQAGKVEQYF
>NA|TRBJ2-7|NA|TRBV19
TGTGCCAGTAGTACAACCAGGCGGGTCCCGGAAGGGGAGCAGTACTTC
CASSTTRRVPEGEQYF
>NA|TRBJ2-2|TRBD2|TRBV9
TGTGCCAGCAGCGCTCTAGCGGGACTGAACACCGGGGAGCTGTTTTTT
CASSALAGLNTGELFF
>NA|TRBJ1-4|TRBD1|TRBV5-4
TGTGCCAGCAGCCCAGGGGGGGGCCCTAGAGGAAAACTGTTTTTT
CASSPGGGPRGKLFF